The 10 T cell receptor beta chains in this list originate from one sample, sequenced in a study of human CD4 T cells and Enterobacteriaceae. All CD4+ cells other than CD45RA+CCR7+CD95- naive cells were sorted as memory, over 95% pure. Repertoires were generated with immunoSEQ multiplex PCR, while TCRdb's copy carries only in-frame clones and drops some. The sample lists tens of thousands of clones, approximately 82% occurring once. Sequenced input: memory CD4+ T cells from blood. The receptors originated from a human donor in good health.

This clone appeared a single time. The chain uses TRBV11-2 and TRBJ2-5; no reliable D call. The CDR3 contains 12 residues. Trimming removed 3 bases at V and 5 bases at J, with 7 bases between. Germline V lookup: CDR1 SGHAT, CDR2 FQNNGV. The CDR3 DNA reads TGTGCCAGCAGCTTGGGTGCGGAGACCCAGTACTTC. It is translated as CASSLGAETQYF. Supplemented by reference TRBV11-2 and TRBJ2-5, the full variable domain reads EAGVAQSPRYKIIEKRQSVAFWCNPISGHATLYWYQQILGQGPKLLIQFQNNGVVDDSQLPKDRFSAERLKGVDSTLKIQPAKLEDSAVYLCASSLGAETQYFGPGTRLLVL.

This chain links TRBV9 with TRBJ2-3; the match to TRBD1 covers 10 bases. Germline V gene data show CDR1 as SGDLS and CDR2 as YYNGEE. V shed 2 bases, J shed 3 bases, and the junction held 3 bases outside the gene matches. This CDR3 spans 15 amino acids. The CDR3 loop is CASSVTGGVTDTQYF. CDR3 DNA: TGTGCCAGCAGCGTGACAGGGGGCGTAACAGATACGCAGTATTTT.

The gene calls are TRBV6-1 and TRBJ2-3; TRBD2 agrees at 11 bases. CDR1 is MNHNS and CDR2 is SASEGT in the germline V gene. Unmatched junction bases numbered 7, after V lost 2 bases and J lost 6 bases. CDR3 length: 16 amino acids. The CDR3 DNA reads TGTGCCAGCAGTGAAACCCTAGCGGGAGGTCGGGATACGCAGTATTTT. This translates into CASSETLAGGRDTQYF.

This clone is a singleton in its sample. V and J are TRBV18 and TRBJ1-1; 8 bases align to TRBD1. The CDR3 totals 16 residues. The germline V gene has CDR1 KGHSH and CDR2 LQKENI. The V segment lost 3 bases and the J segment 1 base; nucleotides outside the gene matches: 7. The CDR3 loop reads CASSPMTGAQNTEAFF. The CDR3 DNA reads as TGTGCCAGCTCACCCATGACAGGGGCCCAGAACACTGAAGCTTTCTTT. The full variable domain, with the rest looked up from reference TRBV18 and TRBJ1-1, is NAGVMQNPRHLVRRRGQEARLRCSPMKGHSHVYWYRQLPEEGLKFMVYLQKENIIDESGMPKERFSAEFPKEGPSILRIQQVVRGDSAAYFCASSPMTGAQNTEAFFGQGTRLTVV.

This chain connects TRBV5-6 to TRBJ2-7; no reliable D call. V gave up 0 bases and J gave up 10 bases, with 14 bases separating them. The CDR3 length is 13 residues. Germline CDR1 is SGHDT and CDR2 is YYEEEE. The CDR3 nucleotides are TGTGCCAGCAGCTTGGCGCGTCGGCCCAACCAGTACTTC. It is translated as CASSLARRPNQYF.

The V and J genes are TRBV10-1 and TRBJ2-1, with D possibly matching TRBD1 (5 bases). Germline CDR1 and CDR2: WNHNN and SYGVQD (reference sequence). V gave up 5 bases and J gave up 5 bases, with 10 bases separating them. The CDR3 runs to 13 residues. Here the CDR3 reads CASSSGHNNEQFF. CDR3 DNA: TGCGCCAGCAGTTCAGGGCACAACAATGAGCAGTTCTTC.

V gene TRBV2 combines with J gene TRBJ2-2, with no clear D. In germline, CDR1 is SNHLY, CDR2 FYNNEI. The V end lost 5 bases, the J end lost 2 bases, and 15 bases lay between the germline ends. The CDR3 has 16 amino acids. The CDR3 reads CASSPRSGLNTGELFF. CDR3 DNA sequence: TGTGCCAGCAGTCCCCGCTCGGGTCTCAACACCGGGGAGCTGTTTTTT.

J is TRBJ2-5 and V is TRBV18; D gene uncertain. Germline CDR1 and CDR2: KGHSH and LQKENI. This CDR3 contains 13 residues. V dropped 3 bases and J dropped 5 bases, with 10 bases sitting between them. The CDR3 spells CASSPSPEETQYF. CDR3 nucleotides: TGTGCCAGCTCACCTTCGCCGGAGGAGACCCAGTACTTC.

The rearrangement joins TRBV5-1 to TRBJ2-3; a possible D gene is TRBD1 (5 bases). V shed 0 bases and J shed 1 base, with 12 bases lying between them. CDR3 length equals 16 residues. Germline assignment: CDR1 SGHRS and CDR2 YFSETQ. The CDR3 DNA follows: TGCGCCAGCAGCTTGGCCAGGGTAGGGGGCACAGATACGCAGTATTTT. It translates to CASSLARVGGTDTQYF.

The chain has TRBV7-9 and TRBJ2-7; TRBD2 is a possible D gene (6 bases). The CDR3 has 17 residues. The V and J ends lost 5 bases and 2 bases respectively, with 22 bases between them. Germline CDR1 SEHNR, CDR2 FQNEAQ (reference sequence). CDR3 coding DNA: TGTGCCAGCAGCGGAGGCGGGGAACAGTCCCTCACCTACGAGCAGTACTTC. Encoded protein: CASSGGGEQSLTYEQYF.